The rows below give T cell receptor beta chains drawn from one sample of a study of control samples from healthy donors and cancer patients. Only in-frame clones appear in the TCRdb table, and some are missing; sequencing was by immunoSEQ multiplex PCR. The sample includes about 40,000 clones, 90% to 95% seen only once; the top ten take around 4%. What was sequenced was blood. Receptor source: a woman aged 45-65 years in good health. The CDR3 runs from the conserved cysteine through the conserved F or W. D genes are given only for firm matches. Clone size appears in some rows only: once, few, many, or a class for an expanded clone.

- | TRBJ1-2 | TRBV4-3 | - | CASSQDGNPGYTF | TGCGCCAGCAGCCAAGATGGGAATCCCGGCTACACCTTC
- | TRBJ1-2 | TRBV19 | - | CASSYNGGSYGYTF | TGTGCCAGTAGTTATAACGGGGGATCTTACGGCTACACCTTC
TRBD1 | TRBJ1-1 | TRBV18 | few | CASSLSPGQGTEAFF | TGTGCCAGCTCACTTTCACCGGGACAGGGGACTGAAGCTTTCTTT
- | TRBJ2-2 | TRBV27 | - | CASFKLNTGELFF | TGTGCCAGCTTCAAATTGAACACCGGGGAGCTGTTTTTT
TRBD1 | TRBJ1-2 | TRBV6-5 | - | CASSTTGGGYTF | TGTGCCAGCAGTACGACAGGGGGTGGCTACACCTTC
- | TRBJ2-4 | TRBV25-1 | - | CASSPSLINIQYF | TGTGCCAGCAGTCCTTCTCTAATTAACATTCAGTACTTC
- | TRBJ2-3 | TRBV6-4 | few | CASSAGGTDTQYF | TGTGCCAGCAGTGCAGGGGGCACAGATACGCAGTATTTT
TRBD1 | TRBJ2-5 | TRBV11-3 | - | CASSLGDRVEETQYF | TGTGCCAGCAGCTTAGGGGACAGGGTGGAAGAGACCCAGTACTTC
TRBD2 | TRBJ2-5 | TRBV7-9 | - | CASSLVTSGGETQYF | TGTGCCAGCAGCCTAGTGACTAGCGGGGGGGAGACCCAGTACTTC
- | TRBJ1-1 | TRBV6-5 | - | CASSYPGGYGSTEAFF | TGTGCCAGCAGTTACCCGGGGGGTTATGGATCCACTGAAGCTTTCTTT
- | TRBJ1-1 | TRBV3-1/TRBV3-2 | - | CASSQETQLGTTNTEAFF | TGTGCCAGCAGCCAAGAAACCCAACTCGGGACAACGAACACTGAAGCTTTCTTT
- | TRBJ1-1 | TRBV30 | - | CAWSPPGPRAFF | TGTGCCTGGAGTCCCCCAGGCCCCAGGGCTTTCTTT
- | TRBJ2-3 | TRBV6-5 | - | CASNPPPTQYF | TGTGCCAGCAACCCACCCCCCACGCAGTATTTT
- | TRBJ2-5 | TRBV12-3/TRBV12-4 | once | CASSLGTDRTQYF | TGTGCCAGCAGTTTAGGGACAGACCGGACCCAGTACTTC
- | TRBJ2-5 | TRBV19 | - | CASSISGQETQYF | TGTGCCAGTAGTATCTCAGGTCAAGAGACCCAGTACTTC
- | TRBJ2-5 | TRBV6-5 | - | CASSYIETQYF | TGTGCCAGCAGTTATATAGAGACCCAGTACTTC
- | TRBJ2-7 | TRBV21-1 | - | CASSGRYEQYF | TGTGCCAGCAGCGGTCGCTACGAGCAGTACTTC
- | TRBJ2-1 | TRBV29-1 | - | CSVGMTGSNEQFF | TGCAGCGTTGGAATGACAGGCTCCAATGAGCAGTTCTTC
- | TRBJ1-2 | TRBV19 | - | CASSLAGQDYGYTF | TGTGCCAGTAGTCTGGCGGGCCAAGACTATGGCTACACCTTC
TRBD1 | TRBJ1-2 | TRBV2 | - | CASSEIRTGLYGYTF | TGTGCCAGCAGTGAAATCCGGACAGGGCTATATGGCTACACCTTC
TRBD1 | TRBJ1-2 | TRBV4-1 | few | CASSREQGAPFGGYTF | TGCGCCAGCAGTCGGGAACAGGGGGCCCCTTTTGGTGGCTACACCTTC
TRBD1 | TRBJ1-6 | TRBV28 | - | CASSAQGYNSPLHF | TGTGCCAGCAGTGCACAGGGGTATAATTCACCCCTCCACTTT
- | TRBJ2-7 | TRBV28 | - | CASSFPQGFSYEQYF | TGTGCCAGCAGTTTTCCCCAGGGGTTCTCCTACGAGCAGTACTTC
- | TRBJ1-6 | TRBV28 | - | CASRSPERFATPLHF | TGTGCCAGCAGGTCCCCGGAGAGGTTCGCGACACCCCTCCACTTT
TRBD1 | TRBJ1-2 | TRBV28 | - | CASRPTGQVGNWGNGYTF | TGTGCCAGCAGACCGACGGGACAGGTCGGGAATTGGGGGAATGGCTACACCTTC
- | TRBJ1-1 | TRBV5-1 | - | CASSLGLNTEAFF | TGCGCCAGCAGCTTAGGGCTGAACACTGAAGCTTTCTTT
- | TRBJ1-3 | TRBV19 | - | CASSSITTGSGNTIYF | TGTGCCAGTAGTTCGATTACCACAGGGTCTGGAAACACCATATATTTT
TRBD1 | TRBJ2-3 | TRBV29-1 | - | CSVSQGAGTDTQYF | TGCAGCGTTAGCCAGGGGGCCGGCACAGATACGCAGTATTTT
- | TRBJ1-4 | TRBV19 | - | CASSIVGNINEKLFF | TGTGCCAGTAGTATTGTGGGGAATATTAATGAAAAACTGTTTTTT
- | TRBJ2-3 | TRBV5-1 | once | CASSLPLGTGADTQYF | TGCGCCAGCAGCTTACCACTCGGGACCGGCGCAGATACGCAGTATTTT
TRBD1 | TRBJ1-2 | TRBV5-1 | - | CASSWDRMNYGYTF | TGCGCCAGCAGCTGGGACAGGATGAACTATGGCTACACCTTC
TRBD1 | TRBJ2-7 | TRBV28 | - | CASSWTRGQGDGQYF | TGTGCCAGCAGTTGGACCAGGGGACAGGGTGATGGTCAATACTTC
- | TRBJ1-2 | TRBV6-5 | once | CASSLDSLYYGYTF | TGTGCCAGCAGCCTGGACAGCCTTTACTATGGCTACACCTTC
- | TRBJ2-1 | TRBV7-3 | - | CASSPTPQPTYNEQFF | TGTGCCAGCAGCCCAACTCCCCAGCCTACTTACAATGAGCAGTTCTTC
- | TRBJ2-5 | TRBV5-6 | - | CASSKNWGYQETQYF | TGTGCCAGCAGCAAGAATTGGGGATACCAAGAGACCCAGTACTTC
- | TRBJ1-6 | TRBV6-1 | - | CASSERRTIGNSPLHF | TGTGCCAGCAGTGAAAGACGGACTATTGGGAATTCACCCCTCCACTTT
TRBD1 | TRBJ1-3 | TRBV5-1 | - | CASSPDRGLGNTIYF | TGCGCCAGCAGCCCCGACAGGGGGCTTGGAAACACCATATATTTT
- | TRBJ1-1 | TRBV7-8 | once | CASSPRTGFKAFF | TGTGCCAGCAGCCCCAGGACCGGGTTCAAAGCTTTCTTT
TRBD1 | TRBJ1-2 | TRBV7-9 | - | CASSLPRDRDMKSVEGYTF | TGTGCCAGCAGCCTACCCCGGGACAGGGATATGAAAAGTGTCGAGGGCTACACCTTC
- | TRBJ2-1 | TRBV25-1 | - | CASREKGTEQFF | TGTGCCAGCAGAGAGAAGGGGACAGAGCAGTTCTTC
- | TRBJ2-2 | TRBV6-5 | - | CASRGQVNTGELFF | TGTGCCAGCAGGGGTCAGGTGAACACCGGGGAGCTGTTTTTT
TRBD1 | TRBJ1-1 | TRBV19 | - | CASSTVRGQGVDTEAFF | TGTGCCAGTAGTACCGTCAGGGGGCAAGGGGTGGATACTGAAGCTTTCTTT
- | TRBJ1-2 | TRBV27 | - | CASSLSGGNGYTF | TGTGCCAGCAGTTTATCGGGGGGGAATGGCTACACCTTC
- | TRBJ1-1 | TRBV19 | - | CASSPLGANTEAFF | TGTGCCAGTAGTCCCCTGGGGGCGAACACTGAAGCTTTCTTT
- | TRBJ1-2 | TRBV27 | - | CASTADGLRKNYGYTF | TGTGCCAGCACCGCGGACGGACTCCGAAAAAACTATGGCTACACCTTC
TRBD1 | TRBJ1-4 | TRBV5-5 | - | CASSPNPGQRNEKLFF | TGTGCCAGCAGCCCCAACCCGGGACAGCGTAATGAAAAACTGTTTTTT
TRBD1 | TRBJ2-7 | TRBV25-1 | - | CASRAAGGSSYEQYF | TGTGCCAGCAGAGCAGCAGGGGGAAGCTCCTACGAGCAGTACTTC
TRBD1 | TRBJ2-7 | TRBV5-1 | once | CASRSGQAYEQYF | TGCGCCAGCAGATCCGGACAGGCCTACGAGCAGTACTTC
- | TRBJ2-7 | TRBV3-1/TRBV3-2 | - | CASSRRAYSYEQYF | TGTGCCAGCAGCCGACGGGCCTACTCCTACGAGCAGTACTTC
TRBD1 | TRBJ2-1 | TRBV7-8 | - | CASSFDRANEQFF | TGTGCCAGCAGCTTCGACAGGGCCAATGAGCAGTTCTTC
- | TRBJ1-1 | TRBV6-5 | - | CASSPPQGTAFF | TGTGCCAGCAGTCCACCACAGGGAACAGCTTTCTTT
- | TRBJ2-7 | TRBV2 | - | CASSPGLISYEQYF | TGTGCCAGCAGCCCGGGACTGATCTCCTACGAGCAGTACTTC
TRBD1 | TRBJ1-5 | TRBV6-5 | - | CASSQTGASNQPQHF | TGTGCCAGCAGCCAGACAGGGGCTAGCAATCAGCCCCAGCATTTT
TRBD1 | TRBJ1-2 | TRBV6-2/TRBV6-3 | once | CASSPDRGHPSGYGYTF | TGTGCCAGCAGCCCGGACAGGGGCCACCCTTCGGGCTATGGCTACACCTTC
TRBD1 | TRBJ1-4 | TRBV6-6 | - | CASSQTGFNEKLFF | TGTGCCAGCAGCCAGACAGGGTTTAATGAAAAACTGTTTTTT
TRBD2 | TRBJ2-7 | TRBV27 | - | CASRAGTSSYEQYF | TGTGCCAGCAGAGCCGGGACTAGCTCCTACGAGCAGTACTTC
TRBD1 | TRBJ1-2 | TRBV4-3 | - | CASSQDRGGTVYGYTF | TGCGCCAGCAGCCAAGATCGGGGAGGGACAGTCTATGGCTACACCTTC
TRBD1 | TRBJ2-5 | TRBV27 | - | CASSVRDRGTETQYF | TGTGCCAGCAGTGTCCGGGACAGGGGTACCGAGACCCAGTACTTC
- | TRBJ1-3 | TRBV4-3 | - | CASSEGGNTIYF | TGCGCCAGCAGTGAGGGTGGAAACACCATATATTTT
TRBD2 | TRBJ2-7 | TRBV4-2 | - | CASSELAGGPYEQYF | TGTGCCAGCAGCGAACTAGCGGGGGGCCCCTACGAGCAGTACTTC